This is a list of T cell receptor beta chains from one sample in a study of blood T cell repertoires in COVID-19. Generated by immunoSEQ multiplex PCR, the TCRdb table keeps only in-frame clones and is missing some. Of 300,000 or so clones in the sample, about 82% were seen once. The source material was peripheral blood. All receptors derive from a woman aged 50 to 60 with active or convalescent COVID-19. CDR3s include the opening cysteine and the closing phenylalanine or tryptophan. The D gene is left open where the match is weak. Size is stated for part of the rows, as once, few or many counts, or as a class when the clone is expanded.

d_gene	v_gene	j_gene	abundance	CDR3aa	CDR3nt
TRBD1	TRBV6-5	TRBJ2-1	NA	CASRMWDRDYNEQFF	TGTGCCAGCAGGATGTGGGACAGGGACTACAATGAGCAGTTCTTC
NA	TRBV7-9	TRBJ2-1	once	CASSPTRGWYNEQFF	TGTGCCAGCAGCCCCACAAGAGGGTGGTACAATGAGCAGTTCTTC
TRBD1	TRBV6-5	TRBJ2-7	NA	CASSHLGQGYEQYF	TGTGCCAGCAGTCACCTAGGACAGGGCTACGAGCAGTACTTC
TRBD1	TRBV7-9	TRBJ1-4	NA	CASSLEFGDRGREKLFF	TGTGCCAGCAGCTTAGAATTCGGAGACAGGGGTAGGGAAAAACTGTTTTTT
NA	TRBV29-1	TRBJ2-3	NA	CSVAEIDTTDTQYF	TGCAGCGTTGCCGAAATCGACACCACAGATACGCAGTATTTT
TRBD2	TRBV5-1	TRBJ2-1	few	CASSLAGLAANEQFF	TGCGCCAGCAGCTTAGCGGGGCTAGCGGCCAATGAGCAGTTCTTC
TRBD2	TRBV5-5	TRBJ2-5	NA	CASSFSSGVQETQYF	TGTGCCAGCAGCTTTAGCAGCGGGGTACAAGAGACCCAGTACTTC
TRBD1	TRBV5-1	TRBJ1-6	NA	CASSLGRQGSSYNSPLHF	TGCGCCAGCAGCTTGGGGAGACAGGGGAGCTCCTATAATTCACCCCTCCACTTT
NA	TRBV11-2	TRBJ1-3	few	CASSLYGRERGNTIYF	TGTGCCAGCAGCTTGTACGGGAGAGAGCGTGGAAACACCATATATTTT
NA	TRBV28	TRBJ2-5	NA	CASSGGKGSEETQYF	TGTGCCAGCAGCGGGGGAAAGGGATCCGAGGAGACCCAGTACTTC
TRBD1	TRBV6-5	TRBJ1-1	NA	CASRGTGVGWTEAFF	TGTGCCAGCAGGGGAACAGGGGTGGGTTGGACTGAAGCTTTCTTT
TRBD1	TRBV19	TRBJ1-2	NA	CASRRTGGDLYGYTF	TGTGCCAGTAGAAGGACAGGGGGGGATCTCTATGGCTACACCTTC
TRBD1	TRBV7-9	TRBJ1-2	NA	CASRPQGLPF	TGTGCCAGCAGGCCACAGGGGCTCCCCTTC
NA	TRBV19	TRBJ1-2	NA	CASSSQNYGYTF	TGTGCCAGTAGTTCTCAGAATTATGGCTACACCTTC
NA	TRBV5-4	TRBJ2-7	NA	CASSLGGGTSSYEQYF	TGTGCCAGCAGCTTGGGTGGAGGGACGTCCTCCTACGAGCAGTACTTC
NA	TRBV5-4	TRBJ1-6	few	CASSLAQGTDSPLHF	TGTGCCAGCAGCTTGGCCCAGGGAACTGATTCACCCCTCCACTTT
TRBD1	TRBV18	TRBJ1-6	NA	CASSPGTGGSPLHF	TGTGCCAGCTCACCGGGGACAGGGGGTTCACCCCTCCACTTT
TRBD1	TRBV24-1	TRBJ2-5	NA	CATSDPTGTEETQYF	TGTGCCACCAGTGATCCCACAGGGACAGAAGAGACCCAGTACTTC
NA	TRBV20-1	TRBJ1-4	few	CSAREGGKLFF	TGCAGTGCTAGAGAGGGAGGAAAACTGTTTTTT
NA	TRBV10-3	TRBJ2-7	NA	CAISDPAKARFSYEQYF	TGTGCCATCAGTGACCCTGCTAAAGCGAGATTCTCCTACGAGCAGTACTTC
TRBD2	TRBV7-2	TRBJ2-5	few	CASSFGTSGRASQETQYF	TGTGCCAGCAGCTTCGGGACTAGCGGGAGGGCTAGCCAAGAGACCCAGTACTTC
NA	TRBV7-8	TRBJ2-1	NA	CASSLQPPSGSYNEQFF	TGTGCCAGCAGCTTGCAGCCACCCTCGGGGTCCTACAATGAGCAGTTCTTC
NA	TRBV2	TRBJ1-2	NA	CASGNRPLNYGYTF	TGTGCCAGCGGCAACAGACCACTCAACTATGGCTACACCTTC
TRBD1	TRBV5-8	TRBJ1-5	NA	CASRPTGGDQPQHF	TGTGCCAGCAGACCGACAGGGGGCGATCAGCCCCAGCATTTT
NA	TRBV6-5	TRBJ1-1	few	CASTDQTGNTEAFF	TGTGCCAGCACCGACCAAACAGGGAACACTGAAGCTTTCTTT
NA	TRBV27	TRBJ2-1	NA	CASREQGSSYNEQFF	TGTGCCAGCAGGGAACAGGGAAGCTCCTACAATGAGCAGTTCTTC
TRBD2	TRBV2	TRBJ2-2	NA	CASNAGVDTGELFF	TGTGCCAGCAACGCGGGAGTTGACACCGGGGAGCTGTTTTTT
TRBD2	TRBV28	TRBJ2-7	NA	CASSFTSGRSSYEQYF	TGTGCCAGCAGCTTTACTAGCGGGAGGTCTTCCTACGAGCAGTACTTC
NA	TRBV7-9	TRBJ2-7	NA	CASSLFQGREEQYF	TGTGCCAGCAGCCTCTTCCAGGGGCGAGAAGAGCAGTACTTC
TRBD2	TRBV5-1	TRBJ2-7	NA	CASSLGPGLAGYEQYF	TGCGCCAGCAGCTTGGGCCCGGGACTAGCGGGCTACGAGCAGTACTTC
TRBD2	TRBV2	TRBJ2-3	NA	CASTLSGVAALRKDTQYF	TGTGCCAGCACCCTCAGCGGGGTAGCGGCCCTTAGGAAAGATACGCAGTATTTT
NA	TRBV10-3	TRBJ1-1	NA	CAIRGGGNTEAFF	TGTGCCATCAGGGGAGGGGGGAACACTGAAGCTTTCTTT
NA	TRBV10-3	TRBJ1-4	once	CAISDPGRANEKLFF	TGTGCCATCAGTGACCCGGGGAGGGCTAATGAAAAACTGTTTTTT
TRBD2	TRBV16	TRBJ2-1	NA	CASSPGTSGSNEQFF	TGTGCCAGCAGCCCCGGGACTAGCGGATCCAATGAGCAGTTCTTC
TRBD2	TRBV10-3	TRBJ2-2	NA	CASNGGAAGELFF	TGTGCCTCCAACGGGGGGGCGGCCGGGGAGCTGTTTTTT
TRBD1	TRBV9	TRBJ2-1	NA	CASSVGQGKRGEQFF	TGTGCCAGCAGCGTCGGACAGGGGAAAAGGGGTGAGCAGTTCTTC
TRBD1	TRBV4-1	TRBJ1-2	NA	CASSQHRDRDYGYTF	TGCGCCAGCAGCCAACACCGGGACAGGGATTATGGCTACACCTTC
NA	TRBV7-2	TRBJ2-2	NA	CASSLAGSGGGELFF	TGTGCCAGCAGCTTAGCGGGTTCCGGGGGAGGGGAGCTGTTTTTT
NA	TRBV19	TRBJ1-3	NA	CASSLERGKVGNTIYF	TGTGCCAGTAGTCTCGAAAGGGGGAAAGTTGGAAACACCATATATTTT
NA	TRBV5-5	TRBJ2-3	NA	CASSLAGGAGADTQYF	TGTGCCAGCAGCTTGGCCGGGGGAGCCGGCGCAGATACGCAGTATTTT
NA	TRBV5-8	TRBJ1-5	NA	CASSDELYSNQPQHF	TGTGCCAGCAGCGATGAACTATATAGCAATCAGCCCCAGCATTTT
NA	TRBV2	TRBJ1-3	NA	CASSGGFSGNTIYF	TGTGCCAGCAGTGGCGGCTTCTCTGGAAACACCATATATTTT
NA	TRBV18	TRBJ1-3	NA	CASSLLTNRVGLSGNTIYF	TGTGCCAGCTCACTTCTGACAAACAGGGTTGGATTGTCTGGAAACACCATATATTTT
NA	TRBV18	TRBJ2-7	NA	CASSPTRTVYEQYF	TGTGCCAGCTCACCTACAAGGACAGTCTACGAGCAGTACTTC
NA	TRBV6-6	TRBJ2-7	few	CASSRTRGEQYF	TGTGCCAGCAGTAGGACTAGGGGGGAGCAGTACTTC
NA	TRBV30	TRBJ1-1	NA	CAWSLGIDLRPEAFF	TGTGCCTGGAGTCTAGGAATCGACCTGAGACCTGAAGCTTTCTTT
NA	TRBV11-2	TRBJ1-3	NA	CASSETTGPSGNTIYF	TGTGCCAGCAGCGAAACCACAGGGCCCTCTGGAAACACCATATATTTT
NA	TRBV7-6	TRBJ1-4	NA	CASSLGGSRDLFF	TGTGCCAGCAGCTTAGGTGGATCGAGGGATCTGTTTTTT
NA	TRBV10-3	TRBJ2-2	NA	CAISGHQGTGELFF	TGTGCCATCAGTGGTCATCAGGGTACCGGGGAGCTGTTTTTT
NA	TRBV2	TRBJ2-3	once	CASSEEIFTDTQYF	TGTGCCAGCAGTGAGGAGATCTTCACAGATACGCAGTATTTT
TRBD1	TRBV24-1	TRBJ2-2	few	CATSDAGTANTGELFF	TGTGCCACCAGTGATGCCGGGACAGCTAACACCGGGGAGCTGTTTTTT
NA	TRBV6-5	TRBJ2-1	once	CASSFQGLKWNEQFF	TGTGCCAGCAGCTTTCAGGGGTTGAAGTGGAATGAGCAGTTCTTC
TRBD1	TRBV4-1	TRBJ1-5	NA	CASSQGTGGGSNQPQHF	TGCGCCAGCAGCCAAGGGACAGGAGGTGGCAGCAATCAGCCCCAGCATTTT